A single sample is the source of the 29 T cell receptor beta chains below, sequenced in a study of T cell responses to AZD1222 COVID-19 vaccine. Sequencing used immunoSEQ multiplex PCR; TCRdb keeps in-frame clones, though not all of them. The sample lists 80,000 to 90,000 clones, more than 70% occurring once. This specimen was peripheral blood, taken on day 0 of AZD1222 vaccination. The receptor source for this set is an adult in good health.

The chain couples TRBV10-1 to TRBJ1-4; 9 bases agree with TRBD1. V was pared by 0 bases and J by 8 bases, with 4 bases of the junction left unmatched. The CDR3 runs 15 residues. Germline loops: CDR1 WNHNN, CDR2 SYGVQD (reference sequence). CDR3 sequence reads: CASSESGTGKEKLFF. CDR3 sequence (DNA): TGCGCCAGCAGTGAGTCGGGGACAGGGAAGGAAAAACTGTTTTTT.

V usage is TRBV7-9 and J usage is TRBJ2-1; tentatively, D is TRBD1 or TRBD2 (5 bases each). The CDR3 consists of 18 residues. Germline V gene lookup returns CDR1 SEHNR and CDR2 FQNEAQ (reference sequence). V shed 4 bases and J shed 0 bases, with 19 bases lying between them. DNA of the CDR3: TGTGCCAGCAGCTCGCGCCCCCGGGACGTTCACTCCTACAATGAGCAGTTCTTC. Protein product: CASSSRPRDVHSYNEQFF.

J is TRBJ2-7 and V is TRBV5-1; 8 bases align to TRBD1. This CDR3 has 14 amino acids. V dropped 0 bases and J dropped 5; count of bases not matched to a gene: 4. Germline CDR1 and CDR2: SGHRS and YFSETQ. CDR3 loop: CASSLGQGSHEQYF. As DNA, the CDR3 is TGCGCCAGCAGCTTGGGACAGGGGTCCCACGAGCAGTACTTC. The complete variable domain, with remaining parts taken from reference TRBV5-1 and TRBJ2-7, reads KAGVTQTPRYLIKTRGQQVTLSCSPISGHRSVSWYQQTPGQGLQFLFEYFSETQRNKGNFPGRFSGRQFSNSRSEMNVSTLELGDSALYLCASSLGQGSHEQYFGPGTRLTVT.

The chain recombines TRBV3-1 (or the pseudogene TRBV3-2) with TRBJ1-2; D gene unclear. The germline gives CDR1 LGHDT, CDR2 YNNKEL (reference sequence). This CDR3 has 14 residues. The V end was cut by 0 bases, the J end by 2 bases, with 7 bases between. CDR3 DNA sequence: TGTGCCAGCAGCCAAGAGGAAAGAAACTATGGCTACACCTTC. The encoded protein is CASSQEERNYGYTF.

The rearrangement links TRBV5-1 to TRBJ1-6; unclear D gene. Germline loops: CDR1 SGHRS, CDR2 YFSETQ. This CDR3 is built from 13 residues. V lost 3 bases to trimming and J lost 7 bases, with 8 bases between them. This CDR3 reads CASSSLGNSPLHF. CDR3 nucleotides: TGCGCCAGCAGCTCCCTGGGGAATTCACCCCTCCACTTT.

CDR3 sequence reads: CASSPPVGSRTDTQYF. The CDR3 DNA sequence: TGTGCCAGCTCACCACCAGTTGGGTCACGCACAGATACGCAGTATTTT. The chain employs TRBV18 and TRBJ2-3; D remains ambiguous. CDR3 length: 16 amino acids. Germline V gene data show CDR1 as KGHSH and CDR2 as LQKENI. Between the trimmed V and J ends, which lost 0 bases and 1 base, there was a span of 11 bases.

This sequence joins TRBV19 and TRBJ1-3; unclear D gene. V lost 3 bases and J 3 bases, leaving 18 bases between the germline ends. The V gene's germline CDR1 is LNHDA and CDR2 SQIVND (reference sequence). The CDR3 has 17 amino acids. The CDR3 sequence: CASSMSTTLLGGNTIYF. The CDR3 DNA sequence: TGTGCCAGTAGTATGAGTACTACGTTGCTAGGTGGAAACACCATATATTTT.

This chain connects TRBV6-5 to TRBJ1-2, with TRBD1 matching 10 bases. Germline lookup yields CDR1 MNHEY and CDR2 SVGAGI. With 3 bases clipped from V and 11 bases from J, the junction kept 6 bases outside the gene matches. There are 13 residues in the CDR3. The CDR3 is CASSYSGQGRYTF. The CDR3 DNA is TGTGCCAGCAGTTATTCGGGACAGGGGCGATACACCTTC.

The V gene is TRBV6-5, the J gene TRBJ1-1; 10 bases agree with TRBD1. CDR1 is MNHEY, CDR2 SVGAGI, per germline. This CDR3 spans 13 amino acids. V lost 8 bases and J lost 4; bases outside the gene matches: 4. CDR3 sequence (DNA): TGTGCCAGCGGGGACAGGGGACGCACTGAAGCTTTCTTT. This gives the protein CASGDRGRTEAFF.

The chain carries TRBV12-3 or TRBV12-4 and TRBJ2-2, with D possibly matching TRBD1 (5 bases). The CDR3 is made up of 13 amino acids. Trimming removed 5 bases from V and 8 bases from J, with 12 bases in between. As DNA, the CDR3 is TGTGCCAGCAGTCCCAGGGCTCGGGGGGAGCTGTTTTTT. The encoded protein is CASSPRARGELFF.

The chain has TRBV7-9 and TRBJ1-4, with 9 positions matching TRBD1. Trimming removed 5 bases from V and 6 bases from J; junction bases left unmatched: 4. Germline lookup yields CDR1 SEHNR and CDR2 FQNEAQ (reference sequence). CDR3 size: 14 residues. The CDR3 nucleotides are TGTGCCAGCAGCCTGGACAGGGGTGATGAAAAACTGTTTTTT. It encodes CASSLDRGDEKLFF.

The V gene is TRBV2, the J gene TRBJ2-1; TRBD2 agrees at 7 bases. Germline V gene sequence: CDR1 SNHLY, CDR2 FYNNEI. V shed 6 bases, J shed 0 bases, and the junction held 8 bases outside the gene matches. The CDR3 sequence is 16 residues long. The CDR3 here is CASRGAGQSSYNEQFF. As DNA, the CDR3 is TGTGCCAGCAGGGGAGCGGGGCAGAGCTCCTACAATGAGCAGTTCTTC.

The chain is built from TRBV16 and TRBJ2-5; the D gene is possibly TRBD1 (6 bases). CDR1 is KGHSY, CDR2 FQNENV, per germline. This CDR3 contains 17 residues. Trimming took 4 bases from V and 5 from J, leaving 23 bases between them. The chain's CDR3 is CASSPITANTGQETQYF. In DNA form, the CDR3 reads TGTGCCAGCAGCCCGATAACGGCAAATACAGGGCAGGAGACCCAGTACTTC.

The V and J genes are TRBV18 and TRBJ1-1, with D perhaps TRBD1 (6 bases). Deletions cut 2 bases from V and 6 bases from J, with 13 bases between. Germline V gene sequence: CDR1 KGHSH, CDR2 LQKENI. The CDR3 loop spans 14 amino acids. CDR3 DNA sequence: TGTGCCAGCTCACCAAACACAGGGATCTCTGAAGCTTTCTTT. As protein: CASSPNTGISEAFF.

The rearrangement joins TRBV7-8 to TRBJ1-1, with a possible D match to TRBD1 (5 bases). The CDR3 runs to 14 residues. V was clipped by 2 bases and J by 0 bases, with 7 bases between them. Per the germline V gene, CDR1 is SGHVS and CDR2 is FQNEAQ. The CDR3 is CASSLSGVNTEAFF. In nucleotides, the CDR3 is TGTGCCAGCAGCTTATCGGGGGTGAACACTGAAGCTTTCTTT.

V usage is TRBV3-1 (or the pseudogene TRBV3-2) and J usage is TRBJ1-6; D is ambiguous. Trimming took 0 bases from V and 5 from J, leaving 5 bases between them. Germline V gene sequence: CDR1 LGHDT, CDR2 YNNKEL (reference sequence). CDR3 size: 14 residues. CDR3: CASSQDLNNSPLHF. The CDR3 nucleotides are TGTGCCAGCAGCCAAGACCTTAATAATTCACCCCTCCACTTT.

The V call is TRBV2, the J call TRBJ1-5; D gene ambiguous. CDR1 is SNHLY and CDR2 is FYNNEI in the germline V gene. The V end was cut by 3 bases, the J end by 2 bases, with 8 bases between. This CDR3 region has 14 residues. CDR3 loop: CASSDKTGNQPQHF. In nucleotides, the CDR3 is TGTGCCAGCAGTGACAAGACCGGCAATCAGCCCCAGCATTTT.

This clone was detected once. This rearrangement joins TRBV6-6 to TRBJ1-3; D may be TRBD1 (5 bases). The V gene lost 4 bases and the J gene lost 3 bases, with 7 bases spanning the gap. CDR1 is MNHNY and CDR2 is SVGAGI in the germline V gene (reference sequence). This CDR3 contains 13 residues. As DNA, the CDR3 is TGTGCCAGCAGTTTCAGGGATGGAAACACCATATATTTT. Protein product: CASSFRDGNTIYF.

The rearrangement joins TRBV19 to TRBJ2-1; D is unclear. V was trimmed by 5 bases and J by 4 bases, leaving 12 bases between them. Germline values: CDR1 LNHDA, CDR2 SQIVND (reference sequence). The CDR3 loop spans 14 amino acids. The CDR3 is CASSLGSLYNEQFF. The DNA of the CDR3 is TGTGCCAGTAGTTTGGGCAGTCTATACAATGAGCAGTTCTTC.

This chain connects TRBV6-5 to TRBJ1-5; weak D call: TRBD1 (5 bases). Germline V gene data show CDR1 as MNHEY and CDR2 as SVGAGI. Trimming took 6 bases from V and 1 from J, leaving 13 bases between them. This CDR3 has 15 amino acids. In DNA, the CDR3 is TGTGCCAGCAGCCGGGCCGGGGGAAGCAATCAGCCCCAGCATTTT. Amino acids: CASSRAGGSNQPQHF.

A single count supports this clone. V usage is TRBV29-1 and J usage is TRBJ2-7; 7 positions match TRBD2. This CDR3 region has 12 residues. CDR1 and CDR2 (germline): SQVTM, ANQGSEA. After removal of 5 bases from V and 4 bases from J, the junction contained 5 bases not matched to a gene. The CDR3 DNA follows: TGCAGCGTTTTAGGGGAGGGTTACGAGCAGTACTTC. The encoded protein is CSVLGEGYEQYF.

J is TRBJ2-1 and V is TRBV18; a weak D match, TRBD2 (6 bases). Germline V gene lookup returns CDR1 KGHSH and CDR2 LQKENI. The CDR3 has 15 residues. Trimming took off 1 base at V and 2 bases at J, with 9 bases between the two ends. The CDR3 region is CASSPLGGTYNEQFF. The CDR3 DNA follows: TGTGCCAGCTCACCACTGGGGGGAACCTACAATGAGCAGTTCTTC.

This clone is a singleton in its sample. V gene TRBV9 combines with J gene TRBJ2-7; possibly TRBD2 for D (5 bases). Germline V gives CDR1 SGDLS, CDR2 YYNGEE. V lost 5 bases, J lost 7 bases, and 22 bases lay in between. This CDR3 is built from 15 residues. CDR3 DNA sequence: TGTGCCAGCAGTGAGTCGATTGCGGCAACGGGGGAGCAGTACTTC. Translation: CASSESIAATGEQYF. Filled out from reference TRBV9 and TRBJ2-7, the complete variable domain reads DSGVTQTPKHLITATGQRVTLRCSPRSGDLSVYWYQQSLDQGLQFLIQYYNGEERAKGNILERFSAQQFPDLHSELNLSSLELGDSALYFCASSESIAATGEQYFGPGTRLTVT.

The chain combines TRBV5-1 with TRBJ2-2; D possibly matches TRBD1 or TRBD2 (6 bases each). CDR1 and CDR2 from the germline V gene are SGHRS and YFSETQ. V was cut by 6 bases and J by 0 bases, with 9 bases left in between. The CDR3 runs 14 residues. The chain's CDR3 is CASNGGANTGELFF. Here the CDR3 DNA reads TGCGCCAGCAACGGGGGCGCGAACACCGGGGAGCTGTTTTTT.

The rearrangement uses TRBV19 and TRBJ1-5, with D possibly TRBD1 on 5 matching bases. The V end was cut by 6 bases, the J end by 5 bases, with 11 bases between. The germline CDR1 and CDR2 sequences are LNHDA and SQIVND (reference sequence). CDR3 size: 13 residues. CDR3 in DNA: TGTGCCAGTAGCCGGACATTGGATCAGCCCCAGCATTTT. Translated: CASSRTLDQPQHF. Using reference TRBV19 and TRBJ1-5 for the parts outside the CDR3, the full variable domain is DGGITQSPKYLFRKEGQNVTLSCEQNLNHDAMYWYRQDPGQGLRLIYYSQIVNDFQKGDIAEGYSVSREKKESFPLTVTSAQKNPTAFYLCASSRTLDQPQHFGDGTRLSIL.

This clone was seen once. The chain joins TRBV13 to TRBJ2-2; D is possibly TRBD2 (7 bases). Trimming removed 5 bases from V and 1 base from J, with 20 bases in between. The germline CDR1 and CDR2 sequences are PRHDT and FYEKMQ (reference sequence). The length of the CDR3 is 18 residues. The CDR3 coding sequence is TGTGCCAGCAGCCACGGCCACCGGGGGGCGGGGAACACCGGGGAGCTGTTTTTT. As protein: CASSHGHRGAGNTGELFF.

This clone has just one count. This chain connects TRBV6-5 to TRBJ1-5; the D is unclear. V lost 7 bases and J 2 bases, leaving 12 bases between the germline ends. The CDR3 runs 14 residues. Looked up from germline, CDR1 is MNHEY and CDR2 is SVGAGI. CDR3 in DNA: TGTGCCAGCACCCTGTTGGTAGGCAATCAGCCCCAGCATTTT. Amino acids: CASTLLVGNQPQHF.

CDR3 residues: CASSQRDLSEQFF. As DNA, the CDR3 is TGTGCCAGCAGCCAGCGGGACCTATCCGAGCAGTTCTTC. The V gene is TRBV6-6, the J gene TRBJ2-1; 7 nucleotides match TRBD2. This CDR3 has 13 amino acids. Germline CDR1 is MNHNY and CDR2 is SVGAGI (reference sequence). V lost 6 bases to trimming and J lost 10 bases; unmatched junction nucleotides: 9.

V is TRBV19 and J is TRBJ1-5; TRBD1 agrees at 9 bases. CDR3 length equals 16 residues. Germline loops: CDR1 LNHDA, CDR2 SQIVND (reference sequence). V gave up 4 bases and J gave up 4 bases; unmatched junction bases: 8. The CDR3 reads CASSKQGAEVNQPQHF. DNA for the CDR3: TGTGCCAGTAGTAAACAGGGGGCGGAGGTGAATCAGCCCCAGCATTTT.